This T cell receptor beta chain was found in a study of T-cell reconstitution after alpha-beta-depleted transplantation in children. Unique molecular identifiers were incorporated when the TCRbeta library was constructed. Each CDR3 protein is one row after TCRdb ran MiXCR on the PCR reads. The table lists under 350,000 distinct CDR3 sequences, over 8% of them singletons. The CDR3 is made up of 13 amino acids. Germline V gene lookup returns CDR1 SQVTM and CDR2 ANQGSEA. Trimming left V 4 bases short and J 2 bases short, with 11 bases between. The origin of this receptor is a human donor who donated a stem cell graft to a child with SCID. The V gene is TRBV29-1, the J gene TRBJ2-5; D gene ambiguous. Source: PBMCs from the stem cell graft donor, taken from the stem cell graft. This CDR3 is CSVGEGQQETQYF. In nucleotides, the CDR3 is TGCAGCGTTGGGGAAGGGCAGCAAGAGACCCAGTACTTC.